This entry features one T cell receptor beta chain sequence. Per the original data handling: It was from reference gene primer amplification that nucleated cell counts were estimated. Clones were read by immunoSEQ multiplex PCR, and TCRdb kept only the in-frame ones, dropping some. From that table come the V and J calls and clone size; the DNA was used to work out D and trimming. Of roughly 140,000 clones in the sample, about four fifths were seen once. This specimen comes from a study of blood T cell repertoires in COVID-19. At the level of the study: T cells, B-cell-depleted T cells, or PBMCs supplied cDNA or gDNA.

The germline gives CDR1 SEHNR, CDR2 FQNEAQ (reference sequence). CDR3 size: 15 residues. The germline V and J ends were trimmed by 5 bases and 3 bases, with 16 bases remaining between them. Those who participated ranged in age from roughly 18 to 95 years and resided in about two dozen US areas. Cohort assignment relied on participant-reported clinical history. The sequenced sample consisted of PBMCs or T cells enriched from blood (not recorded which). The TCR was taken from a woman aged 18-35 years who had been exposed to COVID-19. The chain joins TRBV7-9 to TRBJ1-1; the D is unclear. The CDR3: CASSRERLDYTEAFF. The CDR3 region has the DNA TGTGCCAGCAGCCGCGAACGACTAGACTACACTGAAGCTTTCTTT.